One and the same sample provided the 30 T cell receptor beta chains below, sequenced in a study of HIV-infected children after antiretroviral therapy interruption. Treatment defined: PENTA 11 planned treatment interruption arm or continuous ART arm. Unique molecular identifiers were included in an RNA-based 3' RACE TCR library. TCRdb reanalysed the 3' RACE reads using MiXCR and keeps one entry per CDR3 protein. The sample records approximately 95,000 distinct CDR3 sequences, approximately 6.9% being singletons. The sample in question was CD45RA+ CD4+ T cells from PBMCs, pooled from several time points, obtained from a donor given antiretroviral therapy, either interrupted or continuous. The subset was: naive CD4+ CD45RA+ CD45RO- T cells. Receptors were obtained from a pool of human donors with HIV.

This clonotype was seen a handful of times. The chain recombines TRBV29-1 with TRBJ1-1; D gene unclear. V dropped 6 bases and J dropped 3 bases, with 11 bases sitting between them. CDR3 length: 12 amino acids. Germline V gives CDR1 SQVTM, CDR2 ANQGSEA. The CDR3 DNA reads as TGCAGCGTCTGGGGATTGCACACTGAAGCTTTCTTT. It codes for CSVWGLHTEAFF.

At least ten counts were recorded for this clonotype. The J gene is TRBJ2-2, the V gene TRBV2, with TRBD2 matching 15 bases. Germline CDR1 and CDR2: SNHLY and FYNNEI. Losses at the gene ends were 9 bases for V and 1 base for J; bases not matched to a gene: 3. The CDR3 covers 16 residues. The CDR3 region has the DNA TGTGCCAGGGGACTAGCGGGAGGATTGAACACCGGGGAGCTGTTTTTT. Amino acids: CARGLAGGLNTGELFF.

As regards this clonotype: Germline and junction disagree at one end, which may indicate a read error. The V and J genes are TRBV11-2 and TRBJ1-1; TRBD1 aligns across 9 bases. The CDR3 length is 16 residues. Germline values: CDR1 SGHAT, CDR2 FQNNGV. CDR3: CASSQPNRGRNTEAFF. The CDR3 DNA reads TGCGCCAGCAGCCAACCTAACAGGGGGCGGAACACTGAAGCTTTCTTT. The complete variable domain, with remaining parts taken from reference TRBV11-2 and TRBJ1-1, reads EAGVAQSPRYKIIEKRQSVAFWCNPISGHATLYWYQQILGQGPKLLIQFQNNGVVDDSQLPKDRFSAERLKGVDSTLKIQPAKLEDSAVYLCASSQPNRGRNTEAFFGQGTRLTVV.

This clonotype was counted ten times or more. This chain links TRBV12-3 or TRBV12-4 with TRBJ2-2, with D possibly being TRBD2 (5 bases). The CDR3 consists of 13 residues. Trimming took off 8 bases at V and 2 bases at J, with 9 bases between the two ends. The CDR3 protein is CASSGRNTGELFF. In DNA, the CDR3 is TGTGCCAGCTCTGGGAGAAACACCGGGGAGCTGTTTTTT.

The table lists this clonotype with many counts. The genes are TRBV19 and TRBJ1-2; TRBD1 matches at 8 bases. Trimming cost V 7 bases and J 8 bases; bases outside gene matches: 6. In germline, CDR1 is LNHDA, CDR2 SQIVND (reference sequence). The CDR3 runs to 12 residues. The CDR3, as DNA: TGTGCCAGTACCCGAGGACAGGGCGGCTACACCTTC. This translates into CASTRGQGGYTF. Using reference TRBV19 and TRBJ1-2 for the parts outside the CDR3, the full variable domain is DGGITQSPKYLFRKEGQNVTLSCEQNLNHDAMYWYRQDPGQGLRLIYYSQIVNDFQKGDIAEGYSVSREKKESFPLTVTSAQKNPTAFYLCASTRGQGGYTFGSGTRLTVV.

Comments on this clonotype: At one end, the junction sequence differs from germline, possibly due to a read error. CDR3 residues: CASSLAGITSTDTHF. The CDR3 nucleotides are TGTGCCAGCAGCTTAGCTGGAATCACCAGCACAGATACGCATTTT. The rearrangement links TRBV7-8 to TRBJ2-3; no definite D call. Germline V gene data show CDR1 as SGHVS and CDR2 as FQNEAQ. CDR3 length: 15 residues.

The table lists this clonotype with many counts. The genes are TRBV11-2 and TRBJ2-7; D is unresolved. This CDR3 has 13 residues. The V and J ends lost 2 bases and 2 bases respectively, with 7 bases between them. Looked up from germline, CDR1 is SGHAT and CDR2 is FQNNGV. The CDR3 coding sequence is TGTGCCAGCAGCTTATTAACAACCTACGAGCAGTACTTC. This gives the protein CASSLLTTYEQYF.

With regard to this clonotype: One junction end disagrees with the germline gene, perhaps due to a read error. The chain joins TRBV28 to TRBJ1-4; TRBD1 is a possible D gene (5 bases). The germline V gene has CDR1 MDHEN and CDR2 SYDVKM. CDR3 size: 13 residues. CDR3 residues: CASSLGTSEKLFF. In DNA, the CDR3 is TGTGCCAGCAGTTTGGGGACTAGTGAAAAACTGTTTTTT.

A few counts support this clonotype. The chain carries TRBV5-1 and TRBJ2-7; perhaps D is TRBD1 or TRBD2 (5 bases each). The CDR3 runs 14 residues. Germline V gene lookup returns CDR1 SGHRS and CDR2 YFSETQ. Trimming pared 4 bases from V and 5 bases from J, leaving 16 bases between. The CDR3 DNA follows: TGCGCCAGCAGCCCCGCTTCGTGGGGGAACGAGCAGTACTTC. This sequence encodes CASSPASWGNEQYF.

This clonotype was seen a handful of times. The V and J genes are TRBV13 and TRBJ2-1; TRBD1 matches at 9 bases. CDR1 is PRHDT, CDR2 FYEKMQ, per germline (reference sequence). V was clipped by 3 bases and J by 7 bases; unmatched bases: 10. The CDR3 runs 16 residues. The CDR3 DNA is TGTGCCAGCAGCTTCGTTCGGACAGGGGACGATAATGAGCAGTTCTTC. Its translation: CASSFVRTGDDNEQFF.

The chain has TRBV12-3 or TRBV12-4 and TRBJ1-1; 12 nucleotides line up with TRBD1. Unmatched junction bases numbered 20, after V lost 6 bases and J lost 6 bases. The CDR3 extends over 19 amino acids. Here the CDR3 reads CASSPRDRGPRALYAEAFF. Written as DNA, the CDR3 is TGTGCCAGCAGCCCTCGGGACAGGGGGCCCCGGGCGCTTTACGCTGAAGCTTTCTTT.

This clonotype was found many times. V and J are TRBV3-1 and TRBJ1-1; 9 positions match TRBD1. The V segment lost 3 bases and the J segment 0 bases; nucleotides outside the gene matches: 5. Looked up from germline, CDR1 is LGHDT and CDR2 is YNNKEL (reference sequence). This CDR3 comprises 16 residues. The CDR3 protein is CASSHWTGVMNTEAFF. CDR3 DNA: TGTGCCAGCAGCCATTGGACAGGGGTTATGAACACTGAAGCTTTCTTT.

V and J are TRBV19 and TRBJ1-6; 7 bases align to TRBD1. Germline-derived CDR1 and CDR2 are LNHDA and SQIVND (reference sequence). Germline trimming cut 3 bases from V and 8 bases from J; bases unmatched to any gene: 7. The CDR3 covers 15 residues. Here the CDR3 reads CASSIRAGGDSPLHF. The CDR3 region has the DNA TGTGCCAGTAGTATCCGGGCAGGGGGTGATTCACCCCTCCACTTT.

This clonotype was seen at least ten times. The genes are TRBV12-3 or TRBV12-4 and TRBJ2-1; 7 nucleotides match TRBD2. This CDR3 has 17 residues. Germline trimming cut 6 bases from V and 4 bases from J; bases unmatched to any gene: 15. The DNA of the CDR3 is TGTGCCAGCAGATCCGGAGCCCGCAGCGGGGAGTACAATGAGCAGTTCTTC. It yields the protein CASRSGARSGEYNEQFF.

This clonotype has ten or more counts. The chain joins TRBV6-2 or TRBV6-3 to TRBJ1-3; D not certain. CDR1 and CDR2 (germline): MNHEY, SVGEGT. The CDR3 spans 13 residues. V gave up 6 bases and J gave up 0 bases, with 6 bases separating them. This CDR3 is CASSFASGNTIYF. The CDR3 bases are TGTGCCAGCAGCTTTGCCTCTGGAAACACCATATATTTT.

On this clonotype itself: A single base separates this from a much larger clone, so it may be a read error. The chain carries TRBV6-2 or TRBV6-3 and TRBJ2-7; TRBD1 agrees at 8 bases. Germline loops: CDR1 MNHEY, CDR2 SVGEGT. Trimming cost V 4 bases and J 2 bases; bases outside gene matches: 1. The CDR3 contains 13 residues. The CDR3 region has the DNA TGTGCCAGCAGTTTACAGGGGGCCTACGAGCAGTACTTC. This codes for CASSLQGAYEQYF.

This clonotype has at least ten counts. The chain joins TRBV19 to TRBJ2-1, with D hard to call. CDR3 length: 12 residues. With 6 bases removed from V and 9 bases from J, the gap between germline ends came to 12 bases. Germline CDR1 and CDR2: LNHDA and SQIVND (reference sequence). The CDR3 is CASRLPPGEQFF. The CDR3 DNA reads as TGTGCCAGTAGGCTCCCCCCTGGTGAGCAGTTCTTC.

This clonotype was seen only a few times. The chain employs TRBV25-1 and TRBJ2-1, with D maybe TRBD2 (7 bases). V was cut by 4 bases and J by 8 bases, with 18 bases left in between. The CDR3 spans 15 residues. Germline assignment: CDR1 MGHDK and CDR2 SYGVNS. The CDR3: CASSGRGAGYDEQFF. DNA of the CDR3: TGTGCCAGCAGTGGACGGGGGGCGGGATACGATGAGCAGTTCTTC.

The chain employs TRBV19 and TRBJ2-1, with no clear D. The CDR3 totals 13 residues. V gave up 3 bases and J gave up 8 bases, with 11 bases separating them. Germline-derived CDR1 and CDR2 are LNHDA and SQIVND (reference sequence). This CDR3 is CASSIYLVHEQFF. In DNA, the CDR3 is TGTGCCAGTAGTATTTACCTAGTCCATGAGCAGTTCTTC.

This clonotype has at least ten counts. The gene calls are TRBV5-1 and TRBJ1-5; no reliable D call. Germline V gene lookup returns CDR1 SGHRS and CDR2 YFSETQ. The V and J ends lost 0 bases and 2 bases respectively, with 12 bases between them. This CDR3 is 16 amino acids long. This chain's CDR3 is CASSLAPDTGNQPQHF. CDR3 nucleotides: TGCGCCAGCAGCTTGGCCCCCGACACAGGCAATCAGCCCCAGCATTTT.

The V call is TRBV20-1, the J call TRBJ1-5; a possible D gene is TRBD1 (6 bases). The V gene's germline CDR1 is DFQATT and CDR2 SNEGSKA (reference sequence). Trimming stripped 3 bases from V and 9 bases from J, with 21 bases between. The CDR3 extends over 15 amino acids. The CDR3 coding sequence is TGCAGTGCTAGGGTGGACAGCCTCGTGTCTGGGCCCCAGCATTTT. Residues: CSARVDSLVSGPQHF.

There are many counts of this clonotype. The rearrangement joins TRBV10-3 to TRBJ1-1, with D unresolved. The CDR3 is made up of 12 amino acids. The V end was cut by 8 bases, the J end by 5 bases, with 12 bases between. Germline V lookup: CDR1 ENHRY, CDR2 SYGVKD. The CDR3 coding sequence is TGTGCCATCGGAGCCGGTTGGACTGAAGCTTTCTTT. Translated, it gives CAIGAGWTEAFF.

The rearrangement joins TRBV2 to TRBJ1-1; the D is unclear. This CDR3 has 14 amino acids. The V end was cut by 7 bases, the J end by 1 base, with 13 bases between. Looked up from germline, CDR1 is SNHLY and CDR2 is FYNNEI. CDR3 amino acids: CASIFRAANTEAFF. As DNA, the CDR3 is TGTGCCAGCATTTTCCGGGCCGCGAACACTGAAGCTTTCTTT.

This clonotype was seen many times. The chain carries TRBV18 and TRBJ2-1, with D unclear. The germline CDR1 and CDR2 sequences are KGHSH and LQKENI. V dropped 3 bases and J dropped 0 bases, with 12 bases sitting between them. The CDR3 has 16 residues. CDR3 DNA: TGTGCCAGCTCACCGGGGTCCCTCAGCTCCTACAATGAGCAGTTCTTC. Translated, it gives CASSPGSLSSYNEQFF.

This clonotype was counted ten times or more. This sequence joins TRBV20-1 and TRBJ1-2, with D possibly being TRBD1 (5 bases). Trimming cost V 6 bases and J 4 bases, with 9 bases left between them. In germline, CDR1 is DFQATT, CDR2 SNEGSKA (reference sequence). The CDR3 consists of 11 residues. The CDR3 region is CSAPDTYGYTF. CDR3 DNA sequence: TGCAGTGCGCCGGACACCTATGGCTACACCTTC.

This clonotype was seen a handful of times. This chain connects TRBV12-3 or TRBV12-4 to TRBJ1-1; D remains ambiguous. V lost 0 bases, J lost 0 bases, and 11 bases lay in between. The CDR3 sequence is 16 residues long. In DNA, the CDR3 is TGTGCCAGCAGTTTAGCTCTAACAAAGTTGAACACTGAAGCTTTCTTT. Translated, it gives CASSLALTKLNTEAFF.

Ten or more counts support this clonotype. CDR3 coding DNA: TGCGCCAGCAGCTTGGCCAAGAACCAAGAGACCCAGTACTTC. Protein sequence: CASSLAKNQETQYF. The chain employs TRBV5-1 and TRBJ2-5; D call uncertain. CDR1 SGHRS and CDR2 YFSETQ come from the germline V gene. The V and J ends lost 0 bases and 0 bases respectively, with 6 bases between them. The CDR3 consists of 14 residues.

This clonotype was counted at least ten times. J is TRBJ2-7 and V is TRBV5-1, with 8 bases that match TRBD2. Looked up from germline, CDR1 is SGHRS and CDR2 is YFSETQ. Trimming at V came to 4 bases and at J to 9 bases, leaving 21 bases not matched to a gene. This CDR3 is 17 amino acids long. The CDR3 here is CASSPREGMGSKIRQYF. CDR3 bases: TGCGCCAGCAGCCCCCGGGAGGGGATGGGCTCTAAGATAAGGCAGTACTTC.

This clonotype was counted only a few times. The chain recombines TRBV12-3 or TRBV12-4 with TRBJ2-3; unclear D gene. This CDR3 spans 14 amino acids. Trimming removed 2 bases at V and 2 bases at J, with 8 bases between. The CDR3: CASSLNSLTDTQYF. The DNA for the CDR3 is TGTGCCAGCAGTTTAAATTCCCTCACAGATACGCAGTATTTT.

The chain has TRBV15 and TRBJ2-1; TRBD2 matches at 11 bases. The trim removed 3 bases at V and 3 bases at J, leaving 1 base unmatched. This CDR3 has 15 amino acids. Looked up from germline, CDR1 is LNHNV and CDR2 is YYDKDF (reference sequence). CDR3 residues: CATSRGLADYNEQFF. The CDR3 coding sequence is TGTGCCACCAGCAGGGGACTAGCGGACTACAATGAGCAGTTCTTC.